The clone carrying this T cell receptor (beta chain) showed up many times. The antigen is not known. The data are from a study of T cells in Graves' hyperthyroidism and ophthalmopathy. Overall study findings and caveats: Model predictions of ophthalmopathy came a median around 6.5 months before onset.

TCR beta CDR3 regions were amplified from RNA. HTBI primers were the set used in a first-round RT-PCR of the TCR CDR3. TCRdb reprocessed the multiplex PCR reads via MiXCR and lists one record per CDR3 protein. The sample yields 200,000 to 250,000 distinct CDR3 sequences, less than 20% seen once. Sequencing was done on a sample of blood. This TCR derives from a woman aged 45 to 65 with Graves' hyperthyroidism.

The CDR3 bases are TGTGCCAGCACCCCCGGGGGGAAAGAGACCCAGTACTTC. Its translation is CASTPGGKETQYF. This sequence joins TRBV12-3 or TRBV12-4 and TRBJ2-5, with 7 bases matching TRBD2. Trimming took 7 bases from V and 3 from J; bases not matched to a gene: 5. This CDR3 region has 13 residues.